These 2 T cell receptor beta chains originate from one sample sequenced in a study of blood T cell repertoires in COVID-19. Only in-frame clones appear in the TCRdb table, and some are missing; sequencing was by immunoSEQ multiplex PCR. Among around 300,000 clones, 88% were seen once, and the ten largest hold approximately 1%. Input material: PBMCs or T cells enriched from blood (not recorded which). These receptors all stem from a woman aged 25-40 years who had recovered from COVID-19.

Only one count was recorded for this clone. This chain joins TRBV13 and TRBJ2-1, with 8 bases fitting TRBD2. The CDR3 spans 14 residues. Germline CDR1 is PRHDT and CDR2 is FYEKMQ (reference sequence). The J segment lost 7 bases and the V segment lost 0 bases, leaving 2 bases of the junction unmatched. CDR3 DNA: TGTGCCAGCAGCTTAGGACTAGCGGTAAATGAGCAGTTCTTC. Encoded protein: CASSLGLAVNEQFF.

This sequence joins TRBV5-4 and TRBJ2-7; 8 nucleotides match TRBD2. CDR1 SGHNT and CDR2 YYREEE come from the germline V gene (reference sequence). This CDR3 is built from 17 residues. J lost 1 base, V lost 4 bases, and 13 bases had no gene match. The CDR3 protein is CASSPTGLGSTSYEQYF. CDR3 nucleotide sequence: TGTGCCAGCAGCCCAACGGGACTAGGAAGCACATCCTACGAGCAGTACTTC.